Each of the 19 T cell receptor beta chains below was sequenced from the same sample in a study of Tregs in tolerant kidney transplant recipients. The assay was immunoSEQ multiplex PCR, and TCRdb's table has in-frame clones only and misses some. The table has under 80,000 clones, 80% to 90% seen once; the top ten hold roughly 2.2%. Material: Tregs from blood, obtained before the transplant. Every receptor here comes from a human donor who received a combined kidney and bone marrow transplant.

The gene calls are TRBV6-5 and TRBJ2-1, with 16 nucleotides matching TRBD2. The ends lost 5 bases at V and 9 bases at J; junction bases unmatched: 4. The CDR3 covers 15 residues. Per germline, CDR1 MNHEY and CDR2 SVGAGI. The CDR3 DNA is TGTGCCAGCAGTGGGACTAGCGGGAGGGCCGGTGAGCAGTTCTTC. This codes for CASSGTSGRAGEQFF.

The chain links TRBV19 to TRBJ1-2, with TRBD1 matching over 7 bases. The V segment lost 8 bases and the J segment 3 bases; nucleotides outside the gene matches: 6. This CDR3 region has 13 residues. In germline, CDR1 is LNHDA, CDR2 SQIVND (reference sequence). CDR3 amino acids: CASGRGTDYGYTF. The CDR3 bases are TGTGCCAGTGGACGCGGGACAGACTATGGCTACACCTTC.

V is TRBV7-9 and J is TRBJ2-1; 9 bases match TRBD2. The CDR3 runs 15 residues. The J segment lost 4 bases and the V segment lost 1 base, leaving 2 bases of the junction unmatched. Germline-derived CDR1 and CDR2 are SEHNR and FQNEAQ (reference sequence). CDR3 sequence: CASSLVAGVYNEQFF. The DNA of the CDR3 is TGTGCCAGCAGCTTAGTAGCGGGAGTTTACAATGAGCAGTTCTTC.

This clone appeared a few times. V usage is TRBV18 and J usage is TRBJ2-6; D is undetermined. Looked up from germline, CDR1 is KGHSH and CDR2 is LQKENI. CDR3 length: 15 residues. Trimming took 3 bases from V and 0 from J, leaving 6 bases between them. In nucleotides, the CDR3 is TGTGCCAGCTCACCGCGGAGCTCTGGGGCCAACGTCCTGACTTTC. This sequence encodes CASSPRSSGANVLTF.

The chain is built from TRBV15 and TRBJ2-7, with D perhaps given as TRBD1 or TRBD2 (5 bases each). From germline, CDR1 is LNHNV and CDR2 YYDKDF (reference sequence). This CDR3 comprises 15 residues. Trimming removed 5 bases from V and 3 bases from J, with 17 bases in between. The CDR3 sequence: CATSGWGDSYYEQYF. For the CDR3, the DNA is TGTGCCACCAGCGGGTGGGGAGACAGTTACTACGAGCAGTACTTC.

The chain combines TRBV15 with TRBJ2-1; 9 bases line up with TRBD2. Germline trimming cut 0 bases from V and 12 bases from J; bases unmatched to any gene: 9. Germline loops: CDR1 LNHNV, CDR2 YYDKDF (reference sequence). The length of the CDR3 is 15 residues. The CDR3 DNA is TGTGCCACCAGCAGAGATCTGCGGGAGGGGTTGTGGCAGTTCTTC. Protein product: CATSRDLREGLWQFF.

Comment on this clone: Germline and junction disagree at one end, which may indicate a read error. This specimen includes other DNA sequences encoding the same CDR3. The chain joins TRBV27 to TRBJ1-2; D may be TRBD1 (5 bases). This CDR3 is 14 amino acids long. In germline, CDR1 is MNHEY, CDR2 SMNVEV (reference sequence). The CDR3 sequence: CASSFGANNYGYTF. CDR3 in DNA: TGCGCCAGCAGTTTCGGGGCCAATAACTATGGCTACACCTTC.

The chain is built from TRBV6-5 and TRBJ2-5; D gene ambiguous. CDR1 is MNHEY and CDR2 is SVGAGI in the germline V gene. V was cut by 4 bases and J by 5 bases, with 20 bases left in between. This CDR3 has 16 amino acids. CDR3 in DNA: TGTGCCAGCAGTTCCCAGGACGGCTCGCGAGTGGAGACCCAGTACTTC. The encoded protein is CASSSQDGSRVETQYF.

This rearrangement joins TRBV7-2 to TRBJ2-5, with unresolved D. CDR1 is SGHTA, CDR2 FQGNSA, per germline. The CDR3 has 14 residues. Trimming shortened V by 5 bases and J by 5 bases, and 15 bases separated the two germline ends. The DNA for the CDR3 is TGTGCCAGCAGCCCCCTGGTGGGCGTTGAGACCCAGTACTTC. It encodes CASSPLVGVETQYF.

The genes are TRBV6-5 and TRBJ1-1; no clear D. Germline V CDR1 and CDR2: MNHEY, SVGAGI. The CDR3 runs to 12 residues. V lost 2 bases and J lost 4, with 5 bases in between. The CDR3: CASSYMGTEAFF. CDR3 in DNA: TGTGCCAGCAGTTACATGGGCACTGAAGCTTTCTTT.

This chain uses TRBV7-2 with TRBJ1-1; D is unclear. The CDR3 is 16 residues long. Between the trimmed V and J ends, which lost 1 base and 4 bases, there was a span of 16 bases. The germline gives CDR1 SGHTA, CDR2 FQGNSA. CDR3 DNA: TGTGCCAGCAGCTTAGTTACCGGGAACTACCCCACTGAAGCTTTCTTT. The encoded protein is CASSLVTGNYPTEAFF. The entire variable domain, with the rest obtained from reference TRBV7-2 and TRBJ1-1, is as follows: GAGVSQSPSNKVTEKGKDVELRCDPISGHTALYWYRQSLGQGLEFLIYFQGNSAPDKSGLPSDRFSAERTGGSVSTLTIQRTQQEDSAVYLCASSLVTGNYPTEAFFGQGTRLTVV.

This chain uses TRBV5-4 with TRBJ1-2; D is unresolved. This CDR3 spans 15 amino acids. V dropped 0 bases and J dropped 4 bases, with 13 bases sitting between them. Germline values: CDR1 SGHNT, CDR2 YYREEE (reference sequence). The CDR3 is CASSLAKGGSYGYTF. The CDR3 nucleotides read TGTGCCAGCAGCTTGGCCAAGGGTGGTAGCTATGGCTACACCTTC. Full variable domain (remainder filled in from reference TRBV5-4 and TRBJ1-2): ETGVTQSPTHLIKTRGQQVTLRCSSQSGHNTVSWYQQALGQGPQFIFQYYREEENGRGNFPPRFSGLQFPNYSSELNVNALELDDSALYLCASSLAKGGSYGYTFGSGTRLTVV.

The CDR3 spells CASSLWQGAASSPLHF. CDR3 nucleotides: TGTGCCAGCAGTTTATGGCAGGGGGCAGCTAGTTCACCCCTCCACTTT. V is TRBV28 and J is TRBJ1-6; 8 bases are a match to TRBD1. Germline V gene sequence: CDR1 MDHEN, CDR2 SYDVKM. This CDR3 is built from 16 residues. V trimming: 0 bases; J trimming: 9 bases; junction bases outside the gene matches: 7.

This clone was counted only a few times. The chain joins TRBV2 to TRBJ2-3; perhaps TRBD2 as D (5 bases). Germline V lookup: CDR1 SNHLY, CDR2 FYNNEI. V lost 7 bases to trimming and J lost 6 bases, with 8 bases between them. The CDR3 contains 11 residues. The CDR3 DNA is TGTGCCAGCATGCGGGTCGATACGCAGTATTTT. Its protein product is CASMRVDTQYF.

The chain carries TRBV29-1 and TRBJ2-3; 8 bases fit TRBD1. This CDR3 spans 13 amino acids. Germline lookup yields CDR1 SQVTM and CDR2 ANQGSEA. The trim removed 4 bases at V and 6 bases at J, leaving 6 bases unmatched. CDR3 region: CSVVTGVGDTQYF. The DNA of the CDR3 is TGCAGCGTTGTGACAGGGGTAGGGGATACGCAGTATTTT.

This chain joins TRBV28 and TRBJ1-1; 7 bases fit TRBD1. The CDR3 consists of 11 residues. From germline, CDR1 is MDHEN and CDR2 SYDVKM. V was clipped by 6 bases and J by 11 bases; unmatched bases: 6. This CDR3 reads CASSQDRLAFF. The CDR3 region has the DNA TGTGCCAGCAGCCAGGACAGGCTGGCTTTCTTT.

V gene TRBV27 combines with J gene TRBJ2-7; possibly TRBD1 for D (6 bases). The CDR3 runs 15 residues. CDR1 and CDR2 from the germline V gene are MNHEY and SMNVEV (reference sequence). Trimming took 4 bases from V and 3 from J, leaving 16 bases between them. The DNA for the CDR3 is TGTGCCAGCAGTTCCAATTACAGGGCGAGCTACGAGCAGTACTTC. Its translation: CASSSNYRASYEQYF.

V gene TRBV5-1 combines with J gene TRBJ2-5; D is undetermined. The CDR3 covers 14 residues. Germline-derived CDR1 and CDR2 are SGHRS and YFSETQ. V lost 0 bases to trimming and J lost 5 bases, with 11 bases between them. The CDR3 DNA reads as TGCGCCAGCAGCTTGGACTTGGGTTGGGAGACCCAGTACTTC. Translated, it gives CASSLDLGWETQYF.

The chain couples TRBV30 to TRBJ2-3, with D possibly matching TRBD1 (6 bases). The germline V gene encodes CDR1 GTSNPN and CDR2 SVGIG (reference sequence). CDR3 length: 13 amino acids. Trimming took off 3 bases at V and 4 bases at J, with 11 bases between the two ends. The CDR3 DNA reads TGTGCCTGGAGCGGCAGGGGTCCAGATACGCAGTATTTT. Residues: CAWSGRGPDTQYF.